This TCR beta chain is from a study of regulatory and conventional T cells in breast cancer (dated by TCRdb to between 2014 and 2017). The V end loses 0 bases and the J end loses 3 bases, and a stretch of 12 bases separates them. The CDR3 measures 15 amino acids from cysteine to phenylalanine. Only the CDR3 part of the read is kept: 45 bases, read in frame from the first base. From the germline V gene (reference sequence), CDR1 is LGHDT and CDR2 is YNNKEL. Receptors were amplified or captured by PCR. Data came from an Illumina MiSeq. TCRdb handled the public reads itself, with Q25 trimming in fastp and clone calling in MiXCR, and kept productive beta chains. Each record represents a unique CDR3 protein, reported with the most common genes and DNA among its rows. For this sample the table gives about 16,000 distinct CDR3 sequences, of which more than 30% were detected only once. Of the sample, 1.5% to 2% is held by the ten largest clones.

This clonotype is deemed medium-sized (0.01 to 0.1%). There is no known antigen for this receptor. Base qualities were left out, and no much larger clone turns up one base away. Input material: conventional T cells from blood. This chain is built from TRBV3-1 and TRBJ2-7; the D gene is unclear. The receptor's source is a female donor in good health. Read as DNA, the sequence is TGTGCCAGCAGCCAAGAACCAGCCGTAAACTACGAGCAGTACTTC. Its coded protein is CASSQEPAVNYEQYF.